The T cell receptor (beta chain) described here comes from a study of T-cell reconstitution after alpha-beta-depleted transplantation in children. General study points: The study traced high day-60 TCRbeta diversity in some patients to surviving recipient T cells and thymic progenitors. T-cell counts and diversity were attributed mostly to newly produced T cells one year after transplant. Reported findings indicate that, about two months after transplant, alpha-beta T cells came from several hundred expanded clones, which were derived from non-depleted graft cells.

Unique molecular identifiers tagged the TCRbeta library. TCRdb recomputed calls from the PCR reads with MiXCR, one row per CDR3 protein. The data show roughly 180,000 distinct CDR3 sequences, with around 10% seen just once and roughly 13% held by the top ten. This clonotype was recorded at least ten times. Its antigen is not identified. The CDR3 extends over 17 amino acids. Germline V gives CDR1 SEHNR, CDR2 FQNEAQ (reference sequence). The junction had 9 bases not matched to a gene; V was cut back by 6 bases and J by 0 bases. The V call is TRBV7-9, the J call TRBJ2-2; 8 positions match TRBD1. The TCR comes from a boy aged 2 to 10 with acute myeloid leukemia, due to receive a stem cell transplant. The sample in question was PBMCs, obtained before TCRalphabeta/CD19-depleted stem cell transplant. The CDR3 here is CASSYKKTGANTGELFF. For the CDR3, the DNA is TGTGCCAGCAGTTACAAGAAGACAGGGGCGAACACCGGGGAGCTGTTTTTT.